This section outlines one T cell receptor (beta chain) sequence together with its context. Its target is unknown. The data belong to a study of OX40 agonist ivuxolimab in advanced cancers. General study points: There was clonal expansion of CD4+ and CD8+ blood T cells by week 6 at 0.1 to 3.0 mg/kg.

Per the germline V gene, CDR1 is SGHRS and CDR2 is YFSETQ. Trimming left V 0 bases short and J 4 bases short, with 17 bases between. CDR3 size: 17 residues. Assay: immunoSEQ multiplex PCR; the TCRdb copy retains only in-frame clones and omits some. The data hold approximately 9,800 clones, with over 65% observed a single time. This TCR came from an adult with an advanced solid tumor such as melanoma, head and neck, liver or kidney cancer. Material: CD4+ or CD8+ T cells sorted from blood, obtained in a trial of the OX40 agonist ivuxolimab. J is TRBJ2-1 and V is TRBV5-1; the D gene is possibly TRBD2 (6 bases). The CDR3 sequence is CASSLGLQGGSYNEQFF. CDR3 bases: TGCGCCAGCAGCTTGGGCTTGCAGGGAGGAAGTTACAATGAGCAGTTCTTC. Full variable domain (rest looked up from reference TRBV5-1 and TRBJ2-1): KAGVTQTPRYLIKTRGQQVTLSCSPISGHRSVSWYQQTPGQGLQFLFEYFSETQRNKGNFPGRFSGRQFSNSRSEMNVSTLELGDSALYLCASSLGLQGGSYNEQFFGPGTRLTVL.